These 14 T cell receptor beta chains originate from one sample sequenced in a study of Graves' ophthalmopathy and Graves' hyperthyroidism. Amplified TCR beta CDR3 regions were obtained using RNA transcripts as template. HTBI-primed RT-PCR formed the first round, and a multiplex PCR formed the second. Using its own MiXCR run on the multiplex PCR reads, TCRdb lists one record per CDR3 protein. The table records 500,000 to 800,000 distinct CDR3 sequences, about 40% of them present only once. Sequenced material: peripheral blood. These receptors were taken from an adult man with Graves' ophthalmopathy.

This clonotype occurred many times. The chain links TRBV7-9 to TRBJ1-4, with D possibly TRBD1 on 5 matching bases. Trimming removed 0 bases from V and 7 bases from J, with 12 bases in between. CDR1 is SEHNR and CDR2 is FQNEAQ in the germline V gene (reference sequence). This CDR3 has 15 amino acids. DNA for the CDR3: TGTGCCAGCAGCTTAGCCCGCGGGGCGGGTGAAAAACTGTTTTTT. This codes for CASSLARGAGEKLFF.

The CDR3 DNA reads as TGTGCCAGCAGCGGACTAGCGGGAGGGGGCAACGAGCAGTACTTC. This codes for CASSGLAGGGNEQYF. The V and J genes are TRBV7-9 and TRBJ2-7; 15 bases line up with TRBD2. Trimming at V came to 5 bases and at J to 5 bases, leaving 4 bases not matched to a gene. The CDR3 has 15 amino acids. The germline CDR1 and CDR2 sequences are SEHNR and FQNEAQ (reference sequence).

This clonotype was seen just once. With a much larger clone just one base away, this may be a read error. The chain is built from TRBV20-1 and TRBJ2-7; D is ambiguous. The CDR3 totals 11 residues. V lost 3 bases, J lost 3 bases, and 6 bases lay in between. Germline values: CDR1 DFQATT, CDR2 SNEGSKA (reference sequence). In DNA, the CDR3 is TGCAGTGCTAGCGACAACTACGAGCAGTACTTC. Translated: CSASDNYEQYF.

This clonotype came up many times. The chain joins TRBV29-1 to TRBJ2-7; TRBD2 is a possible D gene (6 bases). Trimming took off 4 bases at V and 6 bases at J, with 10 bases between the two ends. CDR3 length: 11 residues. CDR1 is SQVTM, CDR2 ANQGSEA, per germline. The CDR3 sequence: CSVAEGGEQYF. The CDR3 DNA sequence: TGCAGCGTTGCGGAGGGAGGCGAGCAGTACTTC.

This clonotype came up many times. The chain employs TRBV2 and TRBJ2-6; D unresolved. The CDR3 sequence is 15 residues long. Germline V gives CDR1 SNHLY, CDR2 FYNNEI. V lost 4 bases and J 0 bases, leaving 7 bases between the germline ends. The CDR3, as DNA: TGTGCCAGCAGTGCTGGTCTCTCTGGGGCCAACGTCCTGACTTTC. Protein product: CASSAGLSGANVLTF.

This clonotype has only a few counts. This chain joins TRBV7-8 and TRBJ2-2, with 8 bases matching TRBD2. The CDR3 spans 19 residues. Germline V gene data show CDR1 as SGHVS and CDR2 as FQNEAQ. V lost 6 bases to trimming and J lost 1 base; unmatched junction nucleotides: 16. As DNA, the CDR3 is TGTGCCAGCAGTCCTAGGCGGCTCCCTAGCGGGCGGAACACCGGGGAGCTGTTTTTT. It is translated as CASSPRRLPSGRNTGELFF.

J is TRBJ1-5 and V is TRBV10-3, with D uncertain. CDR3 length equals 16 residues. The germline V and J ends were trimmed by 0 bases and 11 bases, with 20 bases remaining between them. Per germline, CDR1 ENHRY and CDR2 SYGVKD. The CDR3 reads CAISESSTSVWETQHF. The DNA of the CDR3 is TGTGCCATCAGTGAGTCATCGACTAGCGTTTGGGAGACCCAGCATTTT.

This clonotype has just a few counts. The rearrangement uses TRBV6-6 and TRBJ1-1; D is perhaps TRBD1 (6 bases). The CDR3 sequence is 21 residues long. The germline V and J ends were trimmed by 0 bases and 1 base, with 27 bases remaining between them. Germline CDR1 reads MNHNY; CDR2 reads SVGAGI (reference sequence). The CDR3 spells CASSYSVGHRVNKTANTEAFF. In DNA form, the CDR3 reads TGTGCCAGCAGTTACTCGGTAGGCCACAGGGTAAATAAGACGGCGAACACTGAAGCTTTCTTT.

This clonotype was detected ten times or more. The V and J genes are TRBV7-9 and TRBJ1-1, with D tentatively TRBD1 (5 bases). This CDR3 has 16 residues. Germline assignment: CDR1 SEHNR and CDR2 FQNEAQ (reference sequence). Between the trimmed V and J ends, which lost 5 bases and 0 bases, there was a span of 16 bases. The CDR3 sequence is CASSRTTRALNTEAFF. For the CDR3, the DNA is TGTGCCAGCAGCCGCACGACCAGGGCACTGAACACTGAAGCTTTCTTT.

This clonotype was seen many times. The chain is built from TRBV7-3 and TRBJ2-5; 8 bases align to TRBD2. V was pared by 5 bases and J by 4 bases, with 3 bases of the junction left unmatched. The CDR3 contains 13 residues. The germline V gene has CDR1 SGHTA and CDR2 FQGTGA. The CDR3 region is CASSVTSGETQYF. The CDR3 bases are TGTGCCAGCAGCGTCACTAGCGGAGAGACCCAGTACTTC.

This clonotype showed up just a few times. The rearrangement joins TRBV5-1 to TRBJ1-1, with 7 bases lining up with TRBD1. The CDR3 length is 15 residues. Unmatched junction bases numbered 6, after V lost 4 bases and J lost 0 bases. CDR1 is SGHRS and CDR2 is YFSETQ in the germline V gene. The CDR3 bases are TGCGCCAGCAGCAGACAGGGAAACATGAACACTGAAGCTTTCTTT. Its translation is CASSRQGNMNTEAFF.

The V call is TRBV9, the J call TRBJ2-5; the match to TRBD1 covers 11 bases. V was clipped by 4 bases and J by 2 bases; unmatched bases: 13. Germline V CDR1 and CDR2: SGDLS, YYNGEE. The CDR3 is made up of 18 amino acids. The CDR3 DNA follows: TGTGCCAGCAGCTTGGGACAGGGGGTCGCGGTCAAACAAGAGACCCAGTACTTC. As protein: CASSLGQGVAVKQETQYF.

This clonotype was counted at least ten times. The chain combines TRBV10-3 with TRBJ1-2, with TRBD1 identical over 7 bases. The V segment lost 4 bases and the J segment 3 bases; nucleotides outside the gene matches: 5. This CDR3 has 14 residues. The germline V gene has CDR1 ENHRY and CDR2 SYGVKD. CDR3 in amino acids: CAISGGQSDYGYTF. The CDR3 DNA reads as TGTGCCATCAGTGGGGGACAGAGCGACTATGGCTACACCTTC.

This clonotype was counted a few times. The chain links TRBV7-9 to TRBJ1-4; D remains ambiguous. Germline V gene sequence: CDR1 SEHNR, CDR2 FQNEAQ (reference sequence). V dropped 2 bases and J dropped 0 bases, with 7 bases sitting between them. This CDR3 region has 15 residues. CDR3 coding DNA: TGTGCCAGCAGCTTACGCGCAGCAACTAATGAAAAACTGTTTTTT. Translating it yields CASSLRAATNEKLFF.